Below, 26 T cell receptor beta chains from the same sample are listed, as sequenced in a study of lymphopenia after photon versus proton radiotherapy. Produced via immunoSEQ multiplex PCR; TCRdb's table is partial and in-frame only. Of around 64,000 clones listed, 85% to 95% are singletons. The source material was peripheral blood, sampled from a patient treated with photon-based radiotherapy. Receptor source: a woman aged 40 to 55 with cholangiocarcinoma.

The gene calls are TRBV28 and TRBJ2-7, with 8 bases that match TRBD1. The germline CDR1 and CDR2 sequences are MDHEN and SYDVKM. V shed 2 bases and J 4 bases; nucleotides not matched to a gene: 7. The CDR3 sequence is 15 residues long. DNA for the CDR3: TGTGCCAGCAGTTTAGAAGGACAGGGTTTATACGAGCAGTACTTC. This gives the protein CASSLEGQGLYEQYF.

The V gene is TRBV5-4, the J gene TRBJ2-7, with 8 bases lining up with TRBD1. V was pared by 0 bases and J by 0 bases, with 2 bases of the junction left unmatched. The germline V gene has CDR1 SGHNT and CDR2 YYREEE (reference sequence). The CDR3 totals 15 residues. The CDR3 sequence is CASSLGQGPSYEQYF. CDR3 DNA: TGTGCCAGCAGCTTGGGACAGGGGCCCTCCTACGAGCAGTACTTC.

The chain links TRBV28 to TRBJ1-2; unclear D gene. Germline V gives CDR1 MDHEN, CDR2 SYDVKM. CDR3 length equals 14 residues. The V end lost 3 bases, the J end lost 2 bases, and 10 bases lay between the germline ends. CDR3 region: CASSLARENYGYTF. CDR3 bases: TGTGCCAGCAGTTTGGCACGGGAAAACTATGGCTACACCTTC.

This clone appeared a single time. The rearrangement uses TRBV28 and TRBJ2-6; D might be TRBD1 or TRBD2, each matching 5 bases. From germline, CDR1 is MDHEN and CDR2 SYDVKM. This CDR3 has 15 amino acids. Trimming cost V 2 bases and J 2 bases, with 7 bases left between them. The CDR3 DNA reads TGTGCCAGCAGTTTAGGGGGAGCTGGGGCCAACGTCCTGACTTTC. This codes for CASSLGGAGANVLTF. Based on the CDR3 plus reference TRBV28 and TRBJ2-6, the full variable domain is DVKVTQSSRYLVKRTGEKVFLECVQDMDHENMFWYRQDPGLGLRLIYFSYDVKMKEKGDIPEGYSVSREKKERFSLILESASTNQTSMYLCASSLGGAGANVLTFGAGSRLTVL.

The chain uses TRBV29-1 and TRBJ2-5; 10 bases are a match to TRBD2. The end of the DNA is better explained by TRBJ2-7, so the J call may be wrong. CDR1 is SQVTM, CDR2 ANQGSEA, per germline. This CDR3 has 13 residues. The CDR3 sequence is CSVSGGAPYEQYF. DNA for the CDR3: TGCAGCGTTAGCGGGGGGGCCCCCTACGAGCAGTACTTC.

This chain joins TRBV7-2 and TRBJ2-1, with TRBD2 identical over 8 bases. CDR1 SGHTA and CDR2 FQGNSA come from the germline V gene. The CDR3 spans 13 residues. V shed 5 bases and J 12 bases; nucleotides not matched to a gene: 9. The CDR3: CASSVPAGVRQFF. The CDR3 DNA sequence: TGTGCCAGCAGCGTCCCAGCGGGGGTGAGGCAGTTCTTC.

The chain employs TRBV29-1 and TRBJ1-2; TRBD1 agrees at 12 bases. Germline-derived CDR1 and CDR2 are SQVTM and ANQGSEA. The CDR3 totals 17 residues. V was clipped by 5 bases and J by 0 bases; unmatched bases: 10. DNA for the CDR3: TGCAGCGTTTCATCCGGGACAGGGGGCTTCTCTAACTATGGCTACACCTTC. Translation: CSVSSGTGGFSNYGYTF. The variable domain in full, with the rest retrieved from reference TRBV29-1 and TRBJ1-2, is SAVISQKPSRDICQRGTSLTIQCQVDSQVTMMFWYRQQPGQSLTLIATANQGSEATYESGFVIDKFPISRPNLTFSTLTVSNMSPEDSSIYLCSVSSGTGGFSNYGYTFGSGTRLTVV.

The chain couples TRBV13 to TRBJ1-1; 7 nucleotides align to TRBD1. Trimming cost V 5 bases and J 1 base; bases outside gene matches: 4. Germline V gene data show CDR1 as PRHDT and CDR2 as FYEKMQ (reference sequence). CDR3 length equals 14 residues. The CDR3 here is CASSSQGGNTEAFF. The CDR3 nucleotides are TGTGCCAGCAGCAGCCAGGGGGGGAACACTGAAGCTTTCTTT.

The chain employs TRBV25-1 and TRBJ2-6, with 7 bases that match TRBD1. CDR3 length equals 15 residues. Germline CDR1 and CDR2: MGHDK and SYGVNS. V dropped 4 bases and J dropped 4; count of bases not matched to a gene: 4. The chain's CDR3 is CASSVGGAGANVLTF. CDR3 sequence (DNA): TGTGCCAGCAGTGTAGGGGGCGCAGGGGCCAACGTCCTGACTTTC.

V usage is TRBV4-1 and J usage is TRBJ2-7, with 8 bases aligning to TRBD1. The length of the CDR3 is 17 residues. Losses at the gene ends were 5 bases for V and 7 bases for J; bases not matched to a gene: 19. Germline V lookup: CDR1 MGHRA, CDR2 YSYEKL. The CDR3 region is CASSEQPRGTGLGEQYF. CDR3 DNA sequence: TGCGCCAGCAGCGAGCAGCCCCGCGGGACAGGCCTTGGGGAGCAGTACTTC.

The chain has TRBV2 and TRBJ2-2; perhaps TRBD1 as D (5 bases). The CDR3 is 16 residues long. The ends were cut back, 6 bases at V and 2 bases at J, with 16 bases in the middle. Germline V gene sequence: CDR1 SNHLY, CDR2 FYNNEI. The CDR3 reads CASRQGALSNTGELFF. The CDR3 DNA is TGTGCCAGCAGGCAGGGCGCCCTTTCCAACACCGGGGAGCTGTTTTTT.

The chain recombines TRBV30 with TRBJ1-1; TRBD1 matches at 7 bases. The CDR3 is made up of 15 amino acids. CDR1 and CDR2 from the germline V gene are GTSNPN and SVGIG (reference sequence). V lost 4 bases to trimming and J lost 4 bases; unmatched junction nucleotides: 12. CDR3 in DNA: TGTGCCTGGACCAACCTCAGGGGGTCGGGCACTGAAGCTTTCTTT. Translation: CAWTNLRGSGTEAFF.

The genes are TRBV4-3 and TRBJ2-7; 8 bases agree with TRBD1. Germline V gene lookup returns CDR1 LGHNA and CDR2 YSLEER. There are 15 residues in the CDR3. Trimming removed 4 bases from V and 2 bases from J; junction bases left unmatched: 7. Here the CDR3 DNA reads TGCGCCAGCAGCCCCCGGACAGGGACGACCTACGAGCAGTACTTC. Its translation is CASSPRTGTTYEQYF.

The chain is built from TRBV29-1 and TRBJ2-1; D remains unclear. V was shortened by 6 bases and J by 3 bases, with 18 bases between the two germline ends. The V gene's germline CDR1 is SQVTM and CDR2 ANQGSEA. The CDR3 is 15 residues long. In DNA form, the CDR3 reads TGCAGCGTACCAAACCCCCGAGTCCTCTACAATGAGCAGTTCTTC. It yields the protein CSVPNPRVLYNEQFF.

The genes are TRBV19 and TRBJ2-7, with TRBD2 matching over 13 bases. Germline V gene lookup returns CDR1 LNHDA and CDR2 SQIVND (reference sequence). The V segment lost 3 bases and the J segment 5 bases; nucleotides outside the gene matches: 4. This CDR3 has 15 amino acids. The CDR3 nucleotides are TGTGCCAGTAGTATGACTAGCGGGGGGTCCCACGAGCAGTACTTC. Its translation is CASSMTSGGSHEQYF.

The chain joins TRBV7-8 to TRBJ2-5, with TRBD2 matching 14 bases. The V gene's germline CDR1 is SGHVS and CDR2 FQNEAQ. Germline trimming cut 2 bases from V and 12 bases from J; bases unmatched to any gene: 11. There are 16 residues in the CDR3. The CDR3 reads CASSLQGPGLAGVKYF. CDR3 nucleotide sequence: TGTGCCAGCAGCTTACAAGGCCCGGGACTAGCGGGGGTAAAGTACTTC.

V gene TRBV5-4 combines with J gene TRBJ1-2, with 11 positions matching TRBD1. Germline CDR1 is SGHNT and CDR2 is YYREEE (reference sequence). The CDR3 has 14 amino acids. V gave up 5 bases and J gave up 6 bases; unmatched junction bases: 6. CDR3 in amino acids: CASRNGTGGHGYTF. CDR3 sequence (DNA): TGTGCCAGCAGGAACGGGACAGGGGGTCATGGCTACACCTTC. The variable domain in full, with the rest retrieved from reference TRBV5-4 and TRBJ1-2, is ETGVTQSPTHLIKTRGQQVTLRCSSQSGHNTVSWYQQALGQGPQFIFQYYREEENGRGNFPPRFSGLQFPNYSSELNVNALELDDSALYLCASRNGTGGHGYTFGSGTRLTVV.

The rearrangement joins TRBV13 to TRBJ2-1; D gene ambiguous. Trimming removed 6 bases at V and 7 bases at J, with 10 bases between. CDR3 length: 12 residues. The germline CDR1 and CDR2 sequences are PRHDT and FYEKMQ (reference sequence). The CDR3: CASSSVRNEQFF. The CDR3 region has the DNA TGTGCCAGCAGTTCGGTGAGAAATGAGCAGTTCTTC. Together with reference TRBV13 and TRBJ2-1, the CDR3 gives the full variable domain: AAGVIQSPRHLIKEKRETATLKCYPIPRHDTVYWYQQGPGQDPQFLISFYEKMQSDKGSIPDRFSAQQFSDYHSELNMSSLELGDSALYFCASSSVRNEQFFGPGTRLTVL.

The genes are TRBV7-9 and TRBJ2-3, with a weak D call TRBD2 (5 bases). CDR1 is SEHNR, CDR2 FQNEAQ, per germline (reference sequence). The V gene lost 7 bases and the J gene lost 2 bases, with 10 bases spanning the gap. The CDR3 is made up of 13 amino acids. CDR3: CASIGGFTDTQYF. The CDR3 region has the DNA TGTGCCAGCATTGGAGGATTCACAGATACGCAGTATTTT.

Regarding this clone: This CDR3 fails to terminate in the conserved phenylalanine or tryptophan, so it likely reflects a read error. The limits of the CDR3 on the DNA are not certain, so only TCRdb's listed CDR3 is given. The genes are TRBV28 and TRBJ1-2. The CDR3 spans 9 amino acids, including both terminal residues. Germline V gene data show CDR1 as MDHEN and CDR2 as SYDVKM. The CDR3 loop reads CASSFPRSI.

The J gene is TRBJ1-1, the V gene TRBV19; perhaps TRBD1 as D (5 bases). V shed 3 bases and J shed 3 bases, with 8 bases lying between them. CDR3 length: 13 amino acids. Looked up from germline, CDR1 is LNHDA and CDR2 is SQIVND (reference sequence). The CDR3 coding sequence is TGTGCCAGTAGTATTGGGGGGGACACTGAAGCTTTCTTT. Protein: CASSIGGDTEAFF.

The V gene is TRBV18, the J gene TRBJ2-2; the D gene is possibly TRBD2 (6 bases). This CDR3 contains 15 residues. Trimming pared 7 bases from V and 2 bases from J, leaving 14 bases between. CDR1 is KGHSH and CDR2 is LQKENI in the germline V gene. The CDR3 nucleotides are TGTGCCAGCTTGCAGAGGGACTCCAACACCGGGGAGCTGTTTTTT. Translation: CASLQRDSNTGELFF.

The V gene is TRBV7-2, the J gene TRBJ1-6; D is unresolved. Deletions cut 5 bases from V and 9 bases from J, with 8 bases between. The CDR3 contains 12 residues. Germline assignment: CDR1 SGHTA and CDR2 FQGNSA. The DNA for the CDR3 is TGTGCCAGCAGCGACCCGGGTTCACCCCTCCACTTT. Translation: CASSDPGSPLHF.

V gene TRBV2 combines with J gene TRBJ1-1, with TRBD1 as a possible D gene (6 bases). In germline, CDR1 is SNHLY, CDR2 FYNNEI. Deletions cut 9 bases from V and 4 bases from J, with 15 bases between. CDR3 length: 13 residues. The CDR3 DNA is TGTGCCAGTTGGGGGGCAAGGGGCACTGAAGCTTTCTTT. It is translated as CASWGARGTEAFF.

The rearrangement links TRBV5-1 to TRBJ1-6; 8 bases match TRBD1. The trim removed 0 bases at V and 7 bases at J, leaving 9 bases unmatched. Germline CDR1 SGHRS, CDR2 YFSETQ. This CDR3 has 17 residues. The CDR3 here is CASSLGTGGWGNSPLHF. The CDR3 region has the DNA TGCGCCAGCAGCTTGGGTACAGGGGGATGGGGAAATTCACCCCTCCACTTT.

The rearrangement joins TRBV5-6 to TRBJ2-3, with 7 positions matching TRBD2. CDR3 length: 16 amino acids. After removal of 4 bases from V and 0 bases from J, the junction contained 8 bases not matched to a gene. The germline V gene encodes CDR1 SGHDT and CDR2 YYEEEE. The CDR3 sequence: CASSPPSGRSTDTQYF. The CDR3 bases are TGTGCCAGCAGCCCCCCTAGCGGAAGGAGCACAGATACGCAGTATTTT.